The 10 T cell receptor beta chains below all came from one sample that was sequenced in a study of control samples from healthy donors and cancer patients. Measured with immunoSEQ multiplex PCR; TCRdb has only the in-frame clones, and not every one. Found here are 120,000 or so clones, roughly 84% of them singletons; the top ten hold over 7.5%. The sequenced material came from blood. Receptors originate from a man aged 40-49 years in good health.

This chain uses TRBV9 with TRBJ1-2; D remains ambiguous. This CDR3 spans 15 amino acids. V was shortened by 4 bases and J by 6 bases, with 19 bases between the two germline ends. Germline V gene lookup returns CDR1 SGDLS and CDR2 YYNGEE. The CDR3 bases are TGTGCCAGCAGCCCCCGGGTCCCCGCGAGGGATGGCTACACCTTC. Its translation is CASSPRVPARDGYTF.

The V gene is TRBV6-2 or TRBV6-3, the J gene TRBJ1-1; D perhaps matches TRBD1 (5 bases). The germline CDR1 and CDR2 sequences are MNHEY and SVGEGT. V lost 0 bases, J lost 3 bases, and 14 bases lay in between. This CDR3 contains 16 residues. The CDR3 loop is CASSYSISGMDTEAFF. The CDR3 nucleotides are TGTGCCAGCAGTTACTCGATTTCAGGGATGGACACTGAAGCTTTCTTT.

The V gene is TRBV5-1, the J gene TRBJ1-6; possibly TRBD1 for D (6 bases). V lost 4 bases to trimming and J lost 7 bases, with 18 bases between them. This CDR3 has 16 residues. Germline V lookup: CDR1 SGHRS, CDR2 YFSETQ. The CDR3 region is CASSLGEGRGNSPLHF. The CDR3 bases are TGCGCCAGCAGCCTGGGTGAGGGGAGGGGGAATTCACCCCTCCACTTT.

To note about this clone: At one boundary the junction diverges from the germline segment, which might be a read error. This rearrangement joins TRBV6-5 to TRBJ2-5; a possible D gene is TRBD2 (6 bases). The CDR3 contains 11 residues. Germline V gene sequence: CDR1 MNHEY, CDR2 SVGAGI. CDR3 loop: CASSSQGLLYF. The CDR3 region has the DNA TGTGCCAGTAGTTCCCAAGGACTACTGTACTTC.

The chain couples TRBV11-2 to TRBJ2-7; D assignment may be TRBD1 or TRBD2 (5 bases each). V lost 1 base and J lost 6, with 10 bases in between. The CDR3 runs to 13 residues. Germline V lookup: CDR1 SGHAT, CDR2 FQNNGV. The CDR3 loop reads CASSLGDAGEQYF. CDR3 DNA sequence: TGTGCCAGCAGCTTAGGGGACGCGGGCGAGCAGTACTTC.

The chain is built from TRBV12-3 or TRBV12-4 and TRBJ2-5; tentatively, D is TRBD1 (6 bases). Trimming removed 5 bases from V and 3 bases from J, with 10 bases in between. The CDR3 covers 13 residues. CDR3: CASSTGWEETQYF. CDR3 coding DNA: TGTGCCAGCAGTACAGGGTGGGAAGAGACCCAGTACTTC.

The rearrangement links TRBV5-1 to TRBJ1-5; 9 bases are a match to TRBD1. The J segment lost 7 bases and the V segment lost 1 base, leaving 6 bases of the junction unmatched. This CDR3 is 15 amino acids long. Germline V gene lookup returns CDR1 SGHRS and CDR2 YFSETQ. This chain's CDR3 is CASSLTGGPWQPQHF. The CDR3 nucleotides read TGCGCCAGCAGCTTGACAGGGGGCCCGTGGCAGCCCCAGCATTTT.

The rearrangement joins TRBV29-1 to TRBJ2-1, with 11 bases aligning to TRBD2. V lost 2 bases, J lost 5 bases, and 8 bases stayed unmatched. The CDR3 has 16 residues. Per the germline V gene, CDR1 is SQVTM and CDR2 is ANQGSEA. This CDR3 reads CSVERFTSGGNNEQFF. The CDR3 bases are TGCAGCGTTGAAAGATTCACTAGCGGGGGTAACAATGAGCAGTTCTTC.

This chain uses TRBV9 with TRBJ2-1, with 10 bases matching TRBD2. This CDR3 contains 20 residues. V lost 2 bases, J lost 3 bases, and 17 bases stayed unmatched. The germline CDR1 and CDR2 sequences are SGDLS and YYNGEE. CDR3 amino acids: CASSVGFRYKRGGNYNEQFF. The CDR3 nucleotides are TGTGCCAGCAGCGTTGGTTTTCGGTACAAGCGGGGGGGCAACTACAATGAGCAGTTCTTC. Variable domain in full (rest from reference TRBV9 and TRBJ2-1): DSGVTQTPKHLITATGQRVTLRCSPRSGDLSVYWYQQSLDQGLQFLIQYYNGEERAKGNILERFSAQQFPDLHSELNLSSLELGDSALYFCASSVGFRYKRGGNYNEQFFGPGTRLTVL.

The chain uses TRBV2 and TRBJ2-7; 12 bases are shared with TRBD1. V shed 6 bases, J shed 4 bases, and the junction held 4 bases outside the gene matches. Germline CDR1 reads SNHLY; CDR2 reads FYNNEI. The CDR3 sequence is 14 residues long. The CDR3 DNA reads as TGTGCCAGCAGCAGGGACAGGGGGCTGTACGAGCAGTACTTC. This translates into CASSRDRGLYEQYF. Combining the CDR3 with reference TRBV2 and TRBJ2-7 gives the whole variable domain EPEVTQTPSHQVTQMGQEVILRCVPISNHLYFYWYRQILGQKVEFLVSFYNNEISEKSEIFDDQFSVERPDGSNFTLKIRSTKLEDSAMYFCASSRDRGLYEQYFGPGTRLTVT.